The 4 T cell receptor beta chains below come from one sample, sequenced in a study of patients and donors after allogeneic stem cell transplantation. TCRdb reanalysed the RT-PCR reads using MiXCR and keeps one entry per CDR3 protein. Found here are some 200,000 distinct CDR3 sequences, roughly two fifths of them singletons; the top ten hold less than 40%. Sequencing was done on a sample of blood, either unsorted or a sorted T cell fraction (not recorded which). The receptors were sampled from a human donor who was either an allogeneic HSCT recipient or a stem cell or donor lymphocyte infusion donor (not recorded which). It is not recorded whose cells these are; they may come from a transplant donor.

This clonotype was counted between two and nine times. This rearrangement joins TRBV29-1 to TRBJ1-1; D unclear. V lost 2 bases and J 0 bases, leaving 7 bases between the germline ends. The V gene's germline CDR1 is SQVTM and CDR2 ANQGSEA. This CDR3 comprises 13 residues. CDR3 DNA sequence: TGCAGCGTTGAATCAGGCCTGAACACTGAAGCTTTCTTT. It is translated as CSVESGLNTEAFF.

This clonotype was picked up a small number of times. The CDR3 loop reads CASSPTVTHNEQFF. In nucleotides, the CDR3 is TGTGCCAGCAGTCCGACAGTTACCCACAATGAGCAGTTCTTC. This chain links TRBV12-3 or TRBV12-4 with TRBJ2-1, with D possibly being TRBD1 (5 bases). The CDR3 runs 14 residues. With 5 bases removed from V and 5 bases from J, the gap between germline ends came to 13 bases.

In this sample, this clonotype turned up a few times. The CDR3 here is CASSLDGISSYNSPLHF. In DNA form, the CDR3 reads TGTGCCAGCAGCTTAGATGGCATTTCCTCCTATAATTCACCCCTCCACTTT. V usage is TRBV7-8 and J usage is TRBJ1-6; unclear D gene. Germline values: CDR1 SGHVS, CDR2 FQNEAQ. There are 17 residues in the CDR3. V was pared by 1 base and J by 0 bases, with 10 bases between. The full variable domain, rest sourced from reference TRBV7-8 and TRBJ1-6, is GAGVSQSPRYKVAKRGQDVALRCDPISGHVSLFWYQQALGQGPEFLTYFQNEAQLDKSGLPSDRFFAERPEGSVSTLKIQRTQQEDSAVYLCASSLDGISSYNSPLHFGNGTRLTVT.

The chain links TRBV6-5 to TRBJ2-7; D is possibly TRBD1 (6 bases). The V and J ends lost 1 base and 6 bases respectively, with 19 bases between them. The length of the CDR3 is 16 residues. CDR1 and CDR2 from the germline V gene are MNHEY and SVGAGI. CDR3 loop: CASSYLFRTQGGEQYF. The DNA of the CDR3 is TGTGCCAGCAGTTACTTGTTTCGTACTCAAGGGGGCGAGCAGTACTTC.